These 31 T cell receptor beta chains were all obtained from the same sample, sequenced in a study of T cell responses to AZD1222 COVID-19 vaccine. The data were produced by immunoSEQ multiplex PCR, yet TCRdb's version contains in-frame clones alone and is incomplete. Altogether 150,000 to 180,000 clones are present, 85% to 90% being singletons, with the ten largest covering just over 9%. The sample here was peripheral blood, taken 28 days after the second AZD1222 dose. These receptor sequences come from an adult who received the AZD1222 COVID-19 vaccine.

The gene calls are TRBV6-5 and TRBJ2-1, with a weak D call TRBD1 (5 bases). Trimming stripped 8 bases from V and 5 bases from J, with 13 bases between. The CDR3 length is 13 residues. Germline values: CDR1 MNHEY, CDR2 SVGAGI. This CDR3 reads CASRRWGDNEQFF. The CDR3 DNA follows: TGTGCCAGCCGTCGGTGGGGCGACAATGAGCAGTTCTTC.

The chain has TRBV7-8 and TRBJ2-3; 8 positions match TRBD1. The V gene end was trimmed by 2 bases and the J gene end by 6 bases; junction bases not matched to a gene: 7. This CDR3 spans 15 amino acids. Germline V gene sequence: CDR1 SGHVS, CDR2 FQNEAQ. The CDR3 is CASSLTDRGADTQYF. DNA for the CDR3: TGTGCCAGCAGCTTAACCGACAGGGGTGCGGATACGCAGTATTTT. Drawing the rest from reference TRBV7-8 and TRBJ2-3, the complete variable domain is GAGVSQSPRYKVAKRGQDVALRCDPISGHVSLFWYQQALGQGPEFLTYFQNEAQLDKSGLPSDRFFAERPEGSVSTLKIQRTQQEDSAVYLCASSLTDRGADTQYFGPGTRLTVL.

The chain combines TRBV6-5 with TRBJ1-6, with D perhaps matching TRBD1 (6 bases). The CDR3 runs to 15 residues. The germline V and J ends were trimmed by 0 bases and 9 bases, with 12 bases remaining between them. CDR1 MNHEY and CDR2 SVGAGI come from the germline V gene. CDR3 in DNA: TGTGCCAGCAGTTACTCGGGGGCGCGGAGTTCACCCCTCCACTTT. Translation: CASSYSGARSSPLHF.

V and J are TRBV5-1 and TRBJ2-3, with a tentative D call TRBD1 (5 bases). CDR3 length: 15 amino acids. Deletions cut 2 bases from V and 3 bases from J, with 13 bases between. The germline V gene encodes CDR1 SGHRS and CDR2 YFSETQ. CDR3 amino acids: CASSFKGEVTDTQYF. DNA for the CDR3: TGCGCCAGCAGCTTCAAAGGGGAAGTAACAGATACGCAGTATTTT.

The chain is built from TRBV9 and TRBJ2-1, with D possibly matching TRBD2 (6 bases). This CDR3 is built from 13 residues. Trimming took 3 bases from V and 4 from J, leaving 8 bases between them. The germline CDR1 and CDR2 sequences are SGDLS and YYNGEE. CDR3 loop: CASSGGVYNEQFF. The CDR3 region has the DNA TGTGCCAGCAGCGGCGGGGTATACAATGAGCAGTTCTTC. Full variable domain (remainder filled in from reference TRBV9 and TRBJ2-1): DSGVTQTPKHLITATGQRVTLRCSPRSGDLSVYWYQQSLDQGLQFLIQYYNGEERAKGNILERFSAQQFPDLHSELNLSSLELGDSALYFCASSGGVYNEQFFGPGTRLTVL.

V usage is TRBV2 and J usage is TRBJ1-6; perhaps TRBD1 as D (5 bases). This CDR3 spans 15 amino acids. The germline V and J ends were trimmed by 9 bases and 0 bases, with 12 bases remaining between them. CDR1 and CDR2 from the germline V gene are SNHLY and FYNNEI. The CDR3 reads CASRDSSSYNSPLHF. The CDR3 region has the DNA TGTGCCAGTAGAGACAGTAGCTCCTATAATTCACCCCTCCACTTT.

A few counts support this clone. Written as DNA, the CDR3 is TGTGCCAGGGGAGGGGGTGACACCGGGGAGCTGTTTTTT. Protein sequence: CARGGGDTGELFF. This chain joins TRBV21-1 and TRBJ2-2; no DNA check was done on the table's D call, TRBD2. TRBV21-1 is shown as a pseudogene. CDR3 length equals 13 residues.

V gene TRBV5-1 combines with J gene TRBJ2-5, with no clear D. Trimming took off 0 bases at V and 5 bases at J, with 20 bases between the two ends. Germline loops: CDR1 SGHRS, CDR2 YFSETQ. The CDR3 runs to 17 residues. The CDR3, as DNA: TGCGCCAGCAGCTTGGGACCGGACGGCGGACCGCGCGAGACCCAGTACTTC. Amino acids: CASSLGPDGGPRETQYF.

The CDR3, as DNA: TGTGCCAGCAGCATCATTAAGGGATCTGGAAACACCATATATTTT. Translating gives CASSIIKGSGNTIYF. V usage is TRBV28 and J usage is TRBJ1-3; D is ambiguous. The V end lost 6 bases, the J end lost 1 base, and 13 bases lay between the germline ends. CDR3 size: 15 residues. Germline V lookup: CDR1 MDHEN, CDR2 SYDVKM.

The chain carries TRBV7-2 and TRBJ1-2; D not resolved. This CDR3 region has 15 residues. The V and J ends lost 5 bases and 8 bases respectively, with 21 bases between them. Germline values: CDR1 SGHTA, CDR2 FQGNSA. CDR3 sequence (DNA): TGTGCCAGCAGCGCCCCCTCAGGCGGACCCGGAGGCTACACCTTC. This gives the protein CASSAPSGGPGGYTF. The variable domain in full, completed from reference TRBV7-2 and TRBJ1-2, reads GAGVSQSPSNKVTEKGKDVELRCDPISGHTALYWYRQSLGQGLEFLIYFQGNSAPDKSGLPSDRFSAERTGGSVSTLTIQRTQQEDSAVYLCASSAPSGGPGGYTFGSGTRLTVV.

The CDR3 DNA follows: TGTGCCAGCTGCAGGGGGCGCGATGAAAAACTGTTTTTT. Protein product: CASCRGRDEKLFF. This chain joins TRBV3-1 (or the pseudogene TRBV3-2) and TRBJ1-4; the match to TRBD1 covers 8 bases. CDR3 length: 13 amino acids. Trimming took 8 bases from V and 6 from J; bases not matched to a gene: 5. Germline loops: CDR1 LGHDT, CDR2 YNNKEL (reference sequence).

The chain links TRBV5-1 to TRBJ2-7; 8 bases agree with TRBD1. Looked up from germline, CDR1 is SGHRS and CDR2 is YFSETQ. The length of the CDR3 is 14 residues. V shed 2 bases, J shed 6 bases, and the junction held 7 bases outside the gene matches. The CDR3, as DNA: TGCGCCAGCAGCTTAGAGGACAGGGCACTCGAGCAGTACTTC. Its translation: CASSLEDRALEQYF.

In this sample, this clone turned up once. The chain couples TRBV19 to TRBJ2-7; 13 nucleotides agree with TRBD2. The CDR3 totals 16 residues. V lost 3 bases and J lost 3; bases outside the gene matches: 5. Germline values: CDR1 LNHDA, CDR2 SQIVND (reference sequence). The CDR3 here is CASSIGTSGTVYEQYF. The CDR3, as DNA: TGTGCCAGTAGTATCGGGACTAGCGGGACCGTCTACGAGCAGTACTTC.

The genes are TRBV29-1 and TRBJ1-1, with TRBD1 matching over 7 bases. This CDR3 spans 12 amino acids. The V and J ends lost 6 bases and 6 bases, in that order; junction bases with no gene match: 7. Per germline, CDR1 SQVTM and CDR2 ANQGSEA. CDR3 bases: TGCAGCGTACGGACAGGAAGCGCTGAAGCTTTCTTT. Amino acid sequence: CSVRTGSAEAFF.

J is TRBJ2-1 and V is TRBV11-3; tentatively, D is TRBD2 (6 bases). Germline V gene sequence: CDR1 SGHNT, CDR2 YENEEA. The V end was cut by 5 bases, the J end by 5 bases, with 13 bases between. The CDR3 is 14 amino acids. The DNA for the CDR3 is TGTGCCAGCAGCGCCGGCGGGGTCAACAATGAGCAGTTCTTC. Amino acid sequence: CASSAGGVNNEQFF.

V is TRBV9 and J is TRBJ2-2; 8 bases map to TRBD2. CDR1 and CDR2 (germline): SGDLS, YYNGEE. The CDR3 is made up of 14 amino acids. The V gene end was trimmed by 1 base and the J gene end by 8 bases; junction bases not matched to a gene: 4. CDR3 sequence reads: CASSVSGSWGELFF. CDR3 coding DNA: TGTGCCAGCAGCGTAAGCGGGAGCTGGGGGGAGCTGTTTTTT.

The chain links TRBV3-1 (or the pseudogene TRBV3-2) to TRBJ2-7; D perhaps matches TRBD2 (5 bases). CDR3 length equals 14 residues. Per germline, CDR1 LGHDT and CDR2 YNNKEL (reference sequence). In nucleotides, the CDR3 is TGTGACAAACCAGAGCGGAAGAGCGGTGGAGAGCAGTACTTC. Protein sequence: CDKPERKSGGEQYF.

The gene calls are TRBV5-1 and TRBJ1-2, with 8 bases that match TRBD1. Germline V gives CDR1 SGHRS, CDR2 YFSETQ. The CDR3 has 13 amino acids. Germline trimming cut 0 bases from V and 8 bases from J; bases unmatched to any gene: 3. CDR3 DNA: TGCGCCAGCAGCTTGGTTTCAGGGGGCGGCTACACCTTC. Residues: CASSLVSGGGYTF.

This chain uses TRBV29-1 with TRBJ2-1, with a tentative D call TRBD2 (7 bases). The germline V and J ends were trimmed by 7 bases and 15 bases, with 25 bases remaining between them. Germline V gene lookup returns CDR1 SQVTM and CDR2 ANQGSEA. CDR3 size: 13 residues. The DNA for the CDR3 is TGCAGCGCCGGGGAGGGAGGGGGGAGTTCTTCGTTCTTC. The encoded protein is CSAGEGGGSSSFF.

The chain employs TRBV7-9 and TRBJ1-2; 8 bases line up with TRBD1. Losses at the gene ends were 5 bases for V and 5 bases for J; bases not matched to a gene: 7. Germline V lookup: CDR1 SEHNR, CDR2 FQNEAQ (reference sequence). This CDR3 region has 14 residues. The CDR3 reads CASSTRTGRYGYTF. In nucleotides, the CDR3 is TGTGCCAGCAGCACCCGGACAGGGAGGTATGGCTACACCTTC.

The CDR3 protein is CASSLRNSYNEQFF. In nucleotides, the CDR3 is TGTGCCAGCAGCTTGAGAAACTCCTACAATGAGCAGTTCTTC. This rearrangement joins TRBV11-3 to TRBJ2-1; D gene uncertain. The V end lost 3 bases, the J end lost 0 bases, and 6 bases lay between the germline ends. The CDR3 covers 14 residues. Germline values: CDR1 SGHNT, CDR2 YENEEA.

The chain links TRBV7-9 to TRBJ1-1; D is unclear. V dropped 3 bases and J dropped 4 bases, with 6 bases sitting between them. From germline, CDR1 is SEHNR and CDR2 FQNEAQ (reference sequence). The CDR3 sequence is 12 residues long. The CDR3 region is CASSFFSTEAFF. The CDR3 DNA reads TGTGCCAGCAGCTTTTTCAGCACTGAAGCTTTCTTT.

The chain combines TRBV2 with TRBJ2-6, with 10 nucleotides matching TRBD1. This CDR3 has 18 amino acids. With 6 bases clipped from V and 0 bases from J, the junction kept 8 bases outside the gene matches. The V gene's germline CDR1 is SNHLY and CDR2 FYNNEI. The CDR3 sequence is CASREPGQGSSGANVLTF. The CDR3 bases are TGTGCCAGCAGGGAACCGGGACAGGGGAGCTCTGGGGCCAACGTCCTGACTTTC.

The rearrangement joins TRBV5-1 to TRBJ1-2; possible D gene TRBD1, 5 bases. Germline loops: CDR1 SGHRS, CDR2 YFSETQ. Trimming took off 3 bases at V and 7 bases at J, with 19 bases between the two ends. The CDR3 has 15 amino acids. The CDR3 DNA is TGCGCCAGCAGCTCAGATACAGGAGGACGGAGTGGCTACACCTTC. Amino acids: CASSSDTGGRSGYTF.

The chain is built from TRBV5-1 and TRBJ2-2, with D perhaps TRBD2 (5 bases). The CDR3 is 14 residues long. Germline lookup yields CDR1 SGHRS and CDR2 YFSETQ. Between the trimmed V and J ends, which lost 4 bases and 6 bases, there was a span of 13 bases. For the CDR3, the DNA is TGCGCCAGCAGCCTGGACGGGGTAGCCGGGGAGCTGTTTTTT. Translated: CASSLDGVAGELFF.

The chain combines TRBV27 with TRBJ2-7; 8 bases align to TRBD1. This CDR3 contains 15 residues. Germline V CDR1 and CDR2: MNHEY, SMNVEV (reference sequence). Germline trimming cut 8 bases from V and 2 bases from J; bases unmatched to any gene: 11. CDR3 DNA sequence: TGTGCCAGCCGCATTGGGACAGGAATAACCTACGAGCAGTACTTC. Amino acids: CASRIGTGITYEQYF.

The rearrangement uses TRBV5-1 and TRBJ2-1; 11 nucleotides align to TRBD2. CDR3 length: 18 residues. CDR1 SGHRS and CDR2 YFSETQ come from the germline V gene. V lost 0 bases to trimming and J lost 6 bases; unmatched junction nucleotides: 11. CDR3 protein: CASSLALAGGPGSNEQFF. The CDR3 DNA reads TGCGCCAGCAGCTTGGCCTTAGCGGGAGGGCCCGGTTCCAATGAGCAGTTCTTC.

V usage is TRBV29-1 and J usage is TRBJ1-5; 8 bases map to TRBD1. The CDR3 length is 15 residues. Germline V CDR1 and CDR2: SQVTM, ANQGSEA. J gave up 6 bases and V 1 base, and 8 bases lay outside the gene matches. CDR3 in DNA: TGCAGCGTTGAAGTGGCAGGGGGCCACGGTCAGCCCCAGCATTTT. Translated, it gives CSVEVAGGHGQPQHF.

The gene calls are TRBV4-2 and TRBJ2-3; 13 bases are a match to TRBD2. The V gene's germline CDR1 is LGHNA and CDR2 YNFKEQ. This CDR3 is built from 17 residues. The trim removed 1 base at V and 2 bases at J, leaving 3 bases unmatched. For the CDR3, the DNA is TGTGCCAGCAGCCAAGGGACTAGCGGGAGAGACACAGATACGCAGTATTTT. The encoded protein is CASSQGTSGRDTDTQYF.

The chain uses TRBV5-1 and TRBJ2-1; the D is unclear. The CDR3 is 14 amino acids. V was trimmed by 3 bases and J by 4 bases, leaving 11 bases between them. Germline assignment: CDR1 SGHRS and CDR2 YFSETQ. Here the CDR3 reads CASSSSSYYNEQFF. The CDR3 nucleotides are TGCGCCAGCAGCTCATCTAGTTATTACAATGAGCAGTTCTTC.

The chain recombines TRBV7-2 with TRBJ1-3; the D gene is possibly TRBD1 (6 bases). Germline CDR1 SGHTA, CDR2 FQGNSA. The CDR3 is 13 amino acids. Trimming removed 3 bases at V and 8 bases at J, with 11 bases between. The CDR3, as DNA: TGTGCCAGCAGCTTTTTGGGGGCGGACACCATATATTTT. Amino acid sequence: CASSFLGADTIYF.